Sequencing of this TCR beta chain was carried out in a study of blood T cell repertoires in COVID-19 (dated by TCRdb to between 2020 and 2021). Turning to the overall study: The collaborator samples originated in the United States, Italy and Spain and spanned the acute and convalescent phases of COVID-19. The samples were drawn from the first 160 participants of the ongoing ImmuneRACE study and from 1,200 or so subjects provided by 6 global collaborators. HLA class I and class II types, where available, came from metadata supplied by the sample provider rather than from assay-based typing. The repertoires were made available in a free public database intended to serve as a resource for research on the immune response to SARS-CoV-2. The sample metadata nearly always contained a de-identified subject ID, COVID-19 status, age in years and sex. The prospective study material was composed of cDNA or gDNA derived from T cells, B-cell-depleted T cells, or PBMCs. Subjects who had been exposed to COVID-19, were actively infected with it, or had recovered from it provided the deeply sampled blood TCRbeta repertoires that made up the dataset. Broad study findings and their caveats: The amount of clinical and demographic metadata varied by source and participant and was provided uncurated.

TCRbeta CDR3 regions were amplified from genomic DNA by means of the immunoSEQ Assay, a bias-controlled multiplex PCR. On the study's bioinformatics: The number of nucleated cells in each sample was estimated from the amplification of reference gene primers within the assay. Sequence reads were collapsed and filtered to measure the absolute abundance of every unique TCRbeta CDR3 rearrangement. For each sample, productive Simpson clonality was calculated as the square root of Simpson's diversity index over productive rearrangements. This immuneACCESS table, as held by TCRdb, lists in-frame sequences with V and J called but not all clones. Of the missing ones, under half trace to an unresolved V gene in checked studies; the others have no known cause. V and J calls and clone size come straight from that table; D and trimming were deduced from the DNA. The table for this sample lists about 170,000 clones; more than 70% of them were counted only once. The top ten hold roughly 1.9% of the sample.

Notes on this clone: Its antigen target is currently unknown. Base-call qualities are not available, and no considerably larger clone is one nucleotide away.

A second Seattle source provided samples from volunteer blood donors who had recovered from COVID-19. The collaborating institutions used their own protocols to collect whole blood in K2EDTA tubes. For TCRbeta analysis, collaborators shipped samples as frozen whole blood, isolated PBMCs, or DNA extracted from either of those sample types. V and J are trimmed by 4 bases and 3 bases, and the gene matches miss 5 bases of the junction. The CDR3 starts with the cysteine, ends with the phenylalanine, and has 16 residues. The kept DNA is CDR3 alone, 48 bases in frame from the first base. The germline V gene (reference sequence) provides CDR1 SEHNR and CDR2 FQNEAQ.

The source of this sequence is a man aged 45-65 years who had recovered from COVID-19. The sequenced sample consisted of peripheral blood. The chain uses TRBV7-9 and TRBJ2-6, with 8 bases matching TRBD1. The nucleotides read TGTGCCAGCAGCTCCAACAGGGGGTATGGGGCCAACGTCCTGACTTTC. This is translated as CASSSNRGYGANVLTF.